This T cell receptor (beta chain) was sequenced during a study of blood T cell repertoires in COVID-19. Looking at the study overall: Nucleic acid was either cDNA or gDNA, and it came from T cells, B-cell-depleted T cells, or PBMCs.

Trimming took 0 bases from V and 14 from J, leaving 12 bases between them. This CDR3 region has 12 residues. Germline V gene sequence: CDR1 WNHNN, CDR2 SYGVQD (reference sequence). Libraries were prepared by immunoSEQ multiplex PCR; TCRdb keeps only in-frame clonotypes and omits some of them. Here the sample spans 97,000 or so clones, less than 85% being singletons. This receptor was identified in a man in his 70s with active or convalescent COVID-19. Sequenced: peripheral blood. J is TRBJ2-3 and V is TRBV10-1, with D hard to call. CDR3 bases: TGCGCCAGCAGTGAGTCGTGGCCCAGGATGTATTTT. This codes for CASSESWPRMYF.